This TCR beta chain was profiled in a study of sequential checkpoint blockade in melanoma. Documented treatment: randomized to nivolumab then ipilimumab (arm A) or the reverse (arm B). CDR3 size: 13 residues. The V gene's germline CDR1 is LGHNT and CDR2 FRNRAP. This clone has just a few counts. Profiled with immunoSEQ multiplex PCR; TCRdb holds only in-frame clones, not every one. Of about 19,000 clones listed, less than 30% were seen once; the top ten hold about 7.8%. The chain is built from TRBV12-5 and TRBJ1-2, with TRBD1 matching over 7 bases. This clonotype was sampled from a human donor with melanoma. Sample: tumor tissue (inferred from file names), taken from a patient given nivolumab and ipilimumab in sequence. CDR3: CASTRTGSYGSTF. The CDR3 coding sequence is TGTGCCAGCACCCGGACAGGATCTTATGGCAGCACCTTC.